The 3 T cell receptor beta chains in this list originate from one sample, sequenced in a study of blood T cell repertoires in COVID-19. The data were produced by immunoSEQ multiplex PCR, yet TCRdb's version contains in-frame clones alone and is incomplete. The table shows approximately 200,000 clones, with around 85% occurring only once. The sample comprised PBMCs or T cells enriched from blood (not recorded which). These TCRs come from a woman between 40 and 50 years old with acute COVID-19.

This sequence joins TRBV6-2 or TRBV6-3 and TRBJ1-1; TRBD1 matches 7 bases. Per germline, CDR1 MNHEY and CDR2 SVGEGT. V lost 5 bases to trimming and J lost 4 bases; unmatched junction nucleotides: 4. This CDR3 contains 13 residues. The CDR3 protein is CASSRAGGTEAFF. Written as DNA, the CDR3 is TGTGCCAGCAGTAGAGCAGGGGGCACTGAAGCTTTCTTT.

This chain connects TRBV24-1 to TRBJ2-2, with 12 bases aligning to TRBD1. V lost 9 bases and J lost 6; bases outside the gene matches: 13. This CDR3 has 17 residues. Germline assignment: CDR1 KGHDR and CDR2 SFDVKD. This chain's CDR3 is CATGRSPGQGAAGELFF. The CDR3 DNA reads as TGTGCCACCGGGAGATCGCCGGGACAGGGGGCTGCCGGGGAGCTGTTTTTT.

The chain links TRBV5-6 to TRBJ1-1; 7 bases agree with TRBD1. The CDR3 is made up of 13 amino acids. Germline V gives CDR1 SGHDT, CDR2 YYEEEE. V gave up 2 bases and J gave up 5 bases; unmatched junction bases: 3. In nucleotides, the CDR3 is TGTGCCAGCAGCTTTGACAGGGCAACTGAAGCTTTCTTT. Residues: CASSFDRATEAFF.